These 7 T cell receptor beta chains share one sample of origin, sequenced in a study of shared clonotypes between healthy human individuals. Libraries were prepared by immunoSEQ multiplex PCR; TCRdb keeps only in-frame clonotypes and omits some of them. Counted here are 2 million or so clones, about 95% occurring once; the ten biggest clones make up approximately 1.2%. Positively selected for CCR7, the CD45RO-negative cells used as naive CD8 cells excluded terminally differentiated effector memory CD45RA+ cells. Source material: naive CD8+ T cells sorted from blood. The receptors here all came from a man aged 18 to 29 in good health.

This chain joins TRBV13 and TRBJ2-1; D perhaps matches TRBD2 (5 bases). CDR1 PRHDT and CDR2 FYEKMQ come from the germline V gene (reference sequence). The CDR3 totals 12 residues. V was trimmed by 6 bases and J by 8 bases, leaving 11 bases between them. This chain's CDR3 is CASSREGDEQFF. CDR3 bases: TGTGCCAGCAGTCGAGAGGGCGATGAGCAGTTCTTC.

This chain links TRBV6-6 with TRBJ1-5; TRBD1 aligns across 8 bases. J gave up 7 bases and V 5 bases, and 10 bases lay outside the gene matches. This CDR3 spans 15 amino acids. Germline CDR1 MNHNY, CDR2 SVGAGI (reference sequence). DNA of the CDR3: TGTGCCAGCAGTCTTAGACAGGGGTTCTTGCAGCCCCAGCATTTT. It yields the protein CASSLRQGFLQPQHF.

Regarding this clone: Mismatch with germline at one junction end may stem from a read error. In the same sample, other DNA sequences code for this CDR3. The chain couples TRBV27 to TRBJ2-3; no firm D call. CDR1 and CDR2 from the germline V gene are MNHEY and SMNVEV (reference sequence). This CDR3 region has 14 residues. CDR3 nucleotides: TGTGCCAGCAGTTTAGGCTCAAGCATAGATACGCAGTATTTT. The encoded protein is CASSLGSSIDTQYF.

The DNA of the CDR3 is TGTGCCAGCAGCGCTCCACCTTGGAGTGGAAGCCAAGAGACCCAGTACTTC. Translation: CASSAPPWSGSQETQYF. The gene calls are TRBV2 and TRBJ2-5; D ambiguous. V was clipped by 6 bases and J by 1 base, with 21 bases between them. CDR3 size: 17 residues. Germline V gene sequence: CDR1 SNHLY, CDR2 FYNNEI.

This clone was counted once. The chain has TRBV29-1 and TRBJ1-2, with unresolved D. The germline CDR1 and CDR2 sequences are SQVTM and ANQGSEA. The CDR3 runs 18 residues. V was cut by 2 bases and J by 0 bases, with 22 bases left in between. The CDR3 loop is CSVESWAILEITNYGYTF. CDR3 coding DNA: TGCAGCGTTGAATCATGGGCCATCCTGGAGATAACTAACTATGGCTACACCTTC. The entire variable domain, with the rest obtained from reference TRBV29-1 and TRBJ1-2, is as follows: SAVISQKPSRDICQRGTSLTIQCQVDSQVTMMFWYRQQPGQSLTLIATANQGSEATYESGFVIDKFPISRPNLTFSTLTVSNMSPEDSSIYLCSVESWAILEITNYGYTFGSGTRLTVV.

The rearrangement uses TRBV30 and TRBJ2-6; D gene unclear. There are 14 residues in the CDR3. Germline V gives CDR1 GTSNPN, CDR2 SVGIG (reference sequence). Trimming pared 1 base from V and 4 bases from J, leaving 8 bases between. DNA for the CDR3: TGTGCCTGGAGTGCTGGGTACGGGGCCAACGTCCTGACTTTC. Protein product: CAWSAGYGANVLTF.

The gene calls are TRBV10-2 and TRBJ1-6; D is undetermined. V was clipped by 3 bases and J by 7 bases, with 7 bases between them. CDR1 and CDR2 (germline): WSHSY, SAAADI. This CDR3 has 13 amino acids. As DNA, the CDR3 is TGCGCCAGCAGTGAAGTCGGGAATTCACCCCTCCACTTT. This gives the protein CASSEVGNSPLHF.